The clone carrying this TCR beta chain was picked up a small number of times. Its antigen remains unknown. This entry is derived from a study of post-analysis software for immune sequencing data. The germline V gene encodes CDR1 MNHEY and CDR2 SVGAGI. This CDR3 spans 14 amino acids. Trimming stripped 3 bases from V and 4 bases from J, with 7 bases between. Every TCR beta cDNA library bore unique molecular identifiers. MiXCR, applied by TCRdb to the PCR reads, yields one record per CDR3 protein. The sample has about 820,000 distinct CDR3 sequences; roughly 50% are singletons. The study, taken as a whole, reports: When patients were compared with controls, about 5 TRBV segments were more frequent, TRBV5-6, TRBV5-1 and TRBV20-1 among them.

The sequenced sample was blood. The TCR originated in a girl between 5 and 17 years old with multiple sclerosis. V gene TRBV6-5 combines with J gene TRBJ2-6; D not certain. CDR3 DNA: TGTGCCAGCAGTTATTTATCCGGGGCCAACGTCCTGACTTTC. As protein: CASSYLSGANVLTF.